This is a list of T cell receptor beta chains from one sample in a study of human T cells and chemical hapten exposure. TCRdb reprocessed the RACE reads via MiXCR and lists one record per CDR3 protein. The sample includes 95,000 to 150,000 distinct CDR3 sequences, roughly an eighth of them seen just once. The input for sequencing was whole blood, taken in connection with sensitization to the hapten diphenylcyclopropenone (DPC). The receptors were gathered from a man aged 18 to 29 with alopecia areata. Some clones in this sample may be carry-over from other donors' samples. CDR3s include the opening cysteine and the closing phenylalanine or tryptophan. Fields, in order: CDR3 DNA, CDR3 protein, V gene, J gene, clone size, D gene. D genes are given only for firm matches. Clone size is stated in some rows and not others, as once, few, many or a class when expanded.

TGTGCCAGCAGCCAAGACAGCGAGCAGTACTTC	CASSQDSEQYF	TRBV4-2	TRBJ2-7	-	-
TGTGCCAGCAGTTACTCTGCGCCGGGACCCTACGAGCAGTACTTC	CASSYSAPGPYEQYF	TRBV6-2/TRBV6-3	TRBJ2-7	-	-
TGTGCCAGCAGCTTACTTAACAGGGGGCTTTCACCCCTCCACTTT	CASSLLNRGLSPLHF	TRBV7-2	TRBJ1-6	-	TRBD1
TGTGCCAGCAGCCTTGGTACCGGGGGAAATCAGCCCCAGCATTTT	CASSLGTGGNQPQHF	TRBV3-1	TRBJ1-5	many	-
TGTGCCAGCAGTGCGACGGACCCTTTTGGGTGGGTCAATGAGCAGTTCTTC	CASSATDPFGWVNEQFF	TRBV27	TRBJ2-1	-	-
TGTGCCAGTAAGCCCAACAGGGACTCCTATAATTCACCCCTCCACTTT	CASKPNRDSYNSPLHF	TRBV19	TRBJ1-6	few	-
TGTGCCAGTAGTTTGGGGGCGTTAACAGATACGCAGTATTTT	CASSLGALTDTQYF	TRBV19	TRBJ2-3	few	-
TGTGCCAGCAGTCCCGTACCGGGAACACCTTACGGCTACACCTTC	CASSPVPGTPYGYTF	TRBV6-2/TRBV6-3	TRBJ1-2	-	-
TGTGCCAGCGTTCATACGGGGGGGCCTGTCAATGAGCAGTTCTTC	CASVHTGGPVNEQFF	TRBV6-2/TRBV6-3	TRBJ2-1	few	TRBD2
TGTGCCAGCAGATCGGCGGGGAAGAACACTGAAGCTTTCTTT	CASRSAGKNTEAFF	TRBV6-2/TRBV6-3	TRBJ1-1	-	-
TGTGCCAGCGACGCTGGGACATACGCCGCCGGGGAGCTGTTTTTT	CASDAGTYAAGELFF	TRBV11-2	TRBJ2-2	-	-
TGTGCCAGCTCACCAGCGGAGGACATGGGACAGAACTATGGCTACACCTTC	CASSPAEDMGQNYGYTF	TRBV18	TRBJ1-2	-	TRBD1
TGTGCCAGCAGCTTAGAGGTAGCGGACTACAATGAGCAGTTCTTC	CASSLEVADYNEQFF	TRBV11-2	TRBJ2-1	-	-
TGTGCCAGCAGCCCGGCAACTCGGCGGGGGCTCGGGCATTTT	CASSPATRRGLGHF	TRBV28	TRBJ1-5	few	-
TGTGCCAGCAGCTTAGCAGGACTAGCAAGCAATGAGCAGTTCTTC	CASSLAGLASNEQFF	TRBV7-9	TRBJ2-1	-	TRBD2
TGTGCCAGCAGCTCTCCACGGGGGGGTATTATGGATGAGCAGTTCTTC	CASSSPRGGIMDEQFF	TRBV7-8	TRBJ2-1	few	TRBD2